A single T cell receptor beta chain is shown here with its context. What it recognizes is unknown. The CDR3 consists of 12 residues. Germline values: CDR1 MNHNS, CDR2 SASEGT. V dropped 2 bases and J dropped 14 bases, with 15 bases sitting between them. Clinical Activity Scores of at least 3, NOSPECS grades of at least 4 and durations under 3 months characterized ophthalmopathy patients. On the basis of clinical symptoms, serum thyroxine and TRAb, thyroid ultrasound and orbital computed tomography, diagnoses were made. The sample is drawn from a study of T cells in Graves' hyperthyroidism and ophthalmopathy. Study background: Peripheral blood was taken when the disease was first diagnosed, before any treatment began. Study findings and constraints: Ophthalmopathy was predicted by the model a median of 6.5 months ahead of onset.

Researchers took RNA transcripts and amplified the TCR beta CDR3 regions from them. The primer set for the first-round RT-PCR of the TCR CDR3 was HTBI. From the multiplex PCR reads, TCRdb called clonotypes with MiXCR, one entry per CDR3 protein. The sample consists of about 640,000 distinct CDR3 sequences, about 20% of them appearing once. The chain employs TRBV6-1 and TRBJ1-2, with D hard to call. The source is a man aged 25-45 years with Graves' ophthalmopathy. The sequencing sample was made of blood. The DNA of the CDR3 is TGTGCCAGCAGTGAAACCTCTCTGAGGAGAACCTTC. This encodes CASSETSLRRTF.